This TCR beta chain was captured by sequencing in a study of blood T cell repertoires in COVID-19. Study details: The United States, Italy and Spain supplied acute and convalescent COVID-19 samples. The cDNA or gDNA used as material had been derived from T cells, B-cell-depleted T cells, or PBMCs.

Authors' data handling: How many nucleated cells were present was estimated from reference gene primer amplification. Measured with immunoSEQ multiplex PCR; TCRdb has only the in-frame clones, and not every one. From that table come the V and J calls and clone size; the DNA was used to work out D and trimming. Of fewer than 300,000 clones in the sample, 82% were seen once. The CDR3 length is 14 residues. Trimming left V 6 bases short and J 8 bases short, with 20 bases between. In germline, CDR1 is SGHNT, CDR2 YYREEE (reference sequence). Material for sequencing was peripheral blood. This sequence was found in a woman aged 18-29 years with acute or convalescent COVID-19. The gene calls are TRBV5-4 and TRBJ1-2; D is possibly TRBD1 (5 bases). For the CDR3, the DNA is TGTGCCAGCATCCTGTGGGGGGGATTGAGCGGCTACACCTTC. This translates into CASILWGGLSGYTF. The variable domain in full, completed from reference TRBV5-4 and TRBJ1-2, reads ETGVTQSPTHLIKTRGQQVTLRCSSQSGHNTVSWYQQALGQGPQFIFQYYREEENGRGNFPPRFSGLQFPNYSSELNVNALELDDSALYLCASILWGGLSGYTFGSGTRLTVV.